This T cell receptor beta chain came from a study of regulatory T cells in long-lasting Graves disease. Study summary: Antithyroid drug intake by newly diagnosed Graves' patients had lasted under 3 months. Study results and limitations: Shared public clonotypes totalled 2,741 in persistent patients, compared with about 970 in new patients. Investigators studied peripheral blood only, not thyroid tissue.

This clonotype was found many times. Its specificity is not known. Time point here: newly diagnosed GD, antithyroid drugs for less than 3 months. After RNA was extracted from PBMCs, the TCR library was made from it. CDR1 and CDR2 (germline): MNHEY, SVGAGI. This CDR3 is 13 amino acids long. Trimming stripped 2 bases from V and 11 bases from J, with 14 bases between. iRepertoire HTBI primers and Arm-PCR of CDR3 regions built TCR beta libraries. TCRdb fed the multiplex PCR reads into MiXCR, producing one record per CDR3 protein. The data show around 400,000 distinct CDR3 sequences, around 15% seen once. This clonotype originated in a female donor with Graves disease. Sequenced here: peripheral blood mononuclear cells (PBMCs), sampled at new diagnosis, from a patient treated with antithyroid drugs. V usage is TRBV6-5 and J usage is TRBJ2-3; D remains ambiguous. CDR3 loop: CASSYVGTTEQYF. The DNA for the CDR3 is TGTGCCAGCAGTTACGTGGGCACTACTGAGCAGTATTTT.